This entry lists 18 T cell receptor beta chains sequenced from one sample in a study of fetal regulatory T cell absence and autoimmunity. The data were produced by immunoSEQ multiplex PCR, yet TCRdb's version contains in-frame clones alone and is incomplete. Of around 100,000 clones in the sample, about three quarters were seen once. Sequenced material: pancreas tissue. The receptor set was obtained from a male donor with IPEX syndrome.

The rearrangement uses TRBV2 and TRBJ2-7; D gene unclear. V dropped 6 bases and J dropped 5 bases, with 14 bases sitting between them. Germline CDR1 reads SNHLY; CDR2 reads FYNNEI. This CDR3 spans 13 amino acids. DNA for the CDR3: TGTGCCAGCAGGAACCTAGGGAAAAACGAGCAGTACTTC. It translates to CASRNLGKNEQYF.

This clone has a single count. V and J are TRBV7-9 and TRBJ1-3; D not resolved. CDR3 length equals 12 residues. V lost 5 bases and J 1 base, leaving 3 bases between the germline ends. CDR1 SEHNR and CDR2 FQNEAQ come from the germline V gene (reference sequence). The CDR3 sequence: CASSLSGNTIYF. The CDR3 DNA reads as TGTGCCAGCAGCCTTTCTGGAAACACCATATATTTT.

CDR3 loop: CSASGTETQYF. The CDR3 region has the DNA TGCAGTGCTAGCGGGACCGAGACCCAGTACTTC. This rearrangement joins TRBV20-1 to TRBJ2-5, with D perhaps being TRBD1 or TRBD2 (5 bases each). This CDR3 is built from 11 residues. Germline V lookup: CDR1 DFQATT, CDR2 SNEGSKA (reference sequence). Trimming pared 3 bases from V and 5 bases from J, leaving 7 bases between.

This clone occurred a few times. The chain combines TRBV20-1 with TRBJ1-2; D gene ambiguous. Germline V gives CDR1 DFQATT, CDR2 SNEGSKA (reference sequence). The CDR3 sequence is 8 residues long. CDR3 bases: TGCGGAACCTATGGCTACACCTTC. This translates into CGTYGYTF.

CDR3 region: CASSQVRRARPTDTQYF. CDR3 bases: TGCGCCAGCAGCCAAGTGAGGCGGGCGCGACCCACAGATACGCAGTATTTT. This chain joins TRBV4-1 and TRBJ2-3; a weak D match, TRBD2 (5 bases). Germline V gene sequence: CDR1 MGHRA, CDR2 YSYEKL. The CDR3 extends over 17 amino acids. The V end was cut by 1 base, the J end by 2 bases, with 16 bases between.

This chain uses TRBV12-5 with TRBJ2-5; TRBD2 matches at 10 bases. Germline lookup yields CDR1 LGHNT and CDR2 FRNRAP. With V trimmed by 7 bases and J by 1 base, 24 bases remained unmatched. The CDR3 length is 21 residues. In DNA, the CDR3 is TGTGCTAGTGCTCGGGAAAGAGAACTAGCGGGAATTTTGGGACGCCAAGAGACCCAGTACTTC. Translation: CASARERELAGILGRQETQYF.

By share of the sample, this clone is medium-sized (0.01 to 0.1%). As DNA, the CDR3 is TGTGCCAGCAGTTACGGGACAGGGAACACCGGGGAGCTGTTTTTT. It translates to CASSYGTGNTGELFF. The rearrangement uses TRBV6-7 and TRBJ2-2, with 8 nucleotides matching TRBD1. TRBV6-7 is an ORF for which the function is uncertain. The CDR3 has 15 residues. The ends lost 2 bases at V and 1 base at J; junction bases unmatched: 0.

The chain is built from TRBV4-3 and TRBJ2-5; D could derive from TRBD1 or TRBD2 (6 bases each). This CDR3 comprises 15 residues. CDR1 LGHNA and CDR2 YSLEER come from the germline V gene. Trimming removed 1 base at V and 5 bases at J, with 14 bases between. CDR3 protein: CASSQALRRGETQYF. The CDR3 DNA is TGCGCCAGCAGCCAAGCATTAAGGAGGGGGGAGACCCAGTACTTC.

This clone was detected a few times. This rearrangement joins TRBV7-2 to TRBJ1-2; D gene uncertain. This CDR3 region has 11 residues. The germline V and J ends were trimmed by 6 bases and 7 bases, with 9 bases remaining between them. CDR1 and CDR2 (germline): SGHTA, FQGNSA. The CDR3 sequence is CASSPQVGYTF. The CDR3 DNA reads TGTGCCAGCAGTCCCCAGGTTGGCTACACCTTC.

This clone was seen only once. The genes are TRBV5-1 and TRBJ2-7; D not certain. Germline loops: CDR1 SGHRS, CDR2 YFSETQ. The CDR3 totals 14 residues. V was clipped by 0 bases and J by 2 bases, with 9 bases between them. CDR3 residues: CASSLEGNPYEQYF. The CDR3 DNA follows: TGCGCCAGCAGCTTGGAAGGGAATCCCTACGAGCAGTACTTC.

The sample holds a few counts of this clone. CDR3 amino acids: CASSLYSAGTGSYEQYF. The CDR3 nucleotides read TGCGCCAGCAGCTTGTACTCTGCCGGGACAGGCTCCTACGAGCAGTACTTC. The chain employs TRBV5-1 and TRBJ2-7; 8 nucleotides agree with TRBD1. The CDR3 consists of 17 residues. The V segment lost 1 base and the J segment 0 bases; nucleotides outside the gene matches: 9. Germline loops: CDR1 SGHRS, CDR2 YFSETQ. The variable domain in full, with the rest retrieved from reference TRBV5-1 and TRBJ2-7, is KAGVTQTPRYLIKTRGQQVTLSCSPISGHRSVSWYQQTPGQGLQFLFEYFSETQRNKGNFPGRFSGRQFSNSRSEMNVSTLELGDSALYLCASSLYSAGTGSYEQYFGPGTRLTVT.

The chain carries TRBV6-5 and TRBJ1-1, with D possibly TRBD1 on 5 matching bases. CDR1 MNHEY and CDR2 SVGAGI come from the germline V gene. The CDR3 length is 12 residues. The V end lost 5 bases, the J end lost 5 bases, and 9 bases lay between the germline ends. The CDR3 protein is CASSRQGTEAFF. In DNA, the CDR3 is TGTGCCAGCAGTCGGCAGGGAACTGAAGCTTTCTTT.

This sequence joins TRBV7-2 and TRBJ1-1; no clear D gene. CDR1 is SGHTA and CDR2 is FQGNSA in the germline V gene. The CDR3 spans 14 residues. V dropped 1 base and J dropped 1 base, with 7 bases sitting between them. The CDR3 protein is CASSLVIQNTEAFF. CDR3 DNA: TGTGCCAGCAGCTTAGTGATCCAGAACACTGAAGCTTTCTTT.

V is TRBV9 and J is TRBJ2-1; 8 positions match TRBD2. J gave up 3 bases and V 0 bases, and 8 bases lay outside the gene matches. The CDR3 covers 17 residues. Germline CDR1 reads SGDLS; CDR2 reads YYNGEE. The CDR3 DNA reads TGTGCCAGCAGCGTAGAAGGAAGCGGGGGCCTCTACAATGAGCAGTTCTTC. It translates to CASSVEGSGGLYNEQFF. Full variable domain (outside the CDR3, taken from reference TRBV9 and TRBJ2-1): DSGVTQTPKHLITATGQRVTLRCSPRSGDLSVYWYQQSLDQGLQFLIQYYNGEERAKGNILERFSAQQFPDLHSELNLSSLELGDSALYFCASSVEGSGGLYNEQFFGPGTRLTVL.

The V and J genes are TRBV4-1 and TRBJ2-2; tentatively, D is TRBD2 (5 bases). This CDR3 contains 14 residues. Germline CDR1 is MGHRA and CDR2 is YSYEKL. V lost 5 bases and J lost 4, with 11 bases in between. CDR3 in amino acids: CASSLTGTTGELFF. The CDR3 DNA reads TGCGCCAGCAGCTTGACGGGAACCACCGGGGAGCTGTTTTTT.

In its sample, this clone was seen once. Here the CDR3 reads CASSIDRGREELFF. In DNA form, the CDR3 reads TGTGCCAGTAGTATAGATCGAGGCCGGGAGGAACTGTTTTTT. This chain joins TRBV19 and TRBJ1-4; D unclear. The germline CDR1 and CDR2 sequences are LNHDA and SQIVND (reference sequence). The CDR3 contains 14 residues. The V end was cut by 0 bases, the J end by 12 bases, with 14 bases between. The whole variable domain, filled in from reference TRBV19 and TRBJ1-4, reads DGGITQSPKYLFRKEGQNVTLSCEQNLNHDAMYWYRQDPGQGLRLIYYSQIVNDFQKGDIAEGYSVSREKKESFPLTVTSAQKNPTAFYLCASSIDRGREELFFGSGTQLSVL.

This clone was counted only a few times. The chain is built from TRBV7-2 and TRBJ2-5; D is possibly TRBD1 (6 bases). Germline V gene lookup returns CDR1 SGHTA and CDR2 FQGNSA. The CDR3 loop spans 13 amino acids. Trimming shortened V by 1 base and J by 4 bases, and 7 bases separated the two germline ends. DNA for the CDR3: TGTGCCAGCAGCTTAGGCAGGGGAGAGACCCAGTACTTC. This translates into CASSLGRGETQYF.

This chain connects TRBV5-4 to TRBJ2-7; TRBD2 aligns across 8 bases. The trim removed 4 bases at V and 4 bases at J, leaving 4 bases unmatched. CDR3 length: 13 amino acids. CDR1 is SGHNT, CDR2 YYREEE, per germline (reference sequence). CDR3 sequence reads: CASSLGLGYEQYF. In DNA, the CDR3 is TGTGCCAGCAGCCTGGGACTAGGTTACGAGCAGTACTTC.